The present entry profiles one T cell receptor beta chain with its context. Data came from immunoSEQ multiplex PCR; TCRdb stores just in-frame clones and leaves some out. The data contain over 85,000 clones, approximately 86% of them singletons. The entry originates in a study of blood T cell repertoires in COVID-19. CDR3 length: 15 amino acids. Germline values: CDR1 WSHSY, CDR2 SAAADI. The J segment lost 7 bases and the V segment lost 7 bases, leaving 12 bases of the junction unmatched. The rearrangement uses TRBV10-2 and TRBJ2-3, with TRBD2 matching 9 bases. The specimen sequenced was peripheral blood. The sequence came from an elderly woman with acute or convalescent COVID-19. The CDR3 DNA sequence: TGCGCCAGCACCTTAGCGGGGGACCCCCCCAATACGCAGTATTTT. Translated, it gives CASTLAGDPPNTQYF.